This T cell receptor beta chain emerged from a study of T cell responses to AZD1222 COVID-19 vaccine. Whole-study results and caveats: As reported, nearly half of all spike-specific TCRs target variant regions that are unmutated.

The sample holds one count of this clone. Its antigen is unidentified. Germline CDR1 MDHEN, CDR2 SYDVKM. The CDR3 extends over 14 amino acids. V dropped 6 bases and J dropped 7 bases, with 16 bases sitting between them. Clones were read by immunoSEQ multiplex PCR, and TCRdb kept only the in-frame ones, dropping some. The repertoire has about 100,000 clones, roughly 87% of them found once; the top ten carry approximately 15%. The chain joins TRBV28 to TRBJ1-3, with unresolved D. The sequenced sample was peripheral blood, obtained on day 0 of AZD1222 vaccination. The receptor comes from an adult in good health. This CDR3 reads CASSIVTTRNTIYF. CDR3 DNA sequence: TGTGCCAGCAGCATCGTAACTACTAGGAACACCATATATTTT.